A selection of T cell receptor beta chains follows, all from one sample in a study of memory CD4+ T cells and cytomegalovirus serostatus. The data were produced by immunoSEQ multiplex PCR, yet TCRdb's version contains in-frame clones alone and is incomplete. Of 50,000 to 60,000 clones in the sample, over 60% are singletons; the top ten hold 1.1% to 1.5%. Sequenced: memory CD4+ T cells from blood. These TCRs come from an adult in good health and CMV-seropositive. Each CDR3 is given with its conserved first and last residue. D genes are given only for firm matches. Some rows mark clone size as missing; the rest say once, few, many or name a class of expanded clone.

j_gene: TRBJ2-1; abundance: NA; v_gene: TRBV29-1; d_gene: NA; CDR3nt: TGCAGCGTTGAGAGACCCCAACTTTACAATGAGCAGTTCTTC; CDR3aa: CSVERPQLYNEQFF
j_gene: TRBJ1-5; abundance: NA; v_gene: TRBV11-3; d_gene: TRBD1; CDR3nt: TGTGCCAGCAGCCCAAGACAGGGATCCGTGGATCAGCCCCAGCATTTT; CDR3aa: CASSPRQGSVDQPQHF
j_gene: TRBJ1-6; abundance: NA; v_gene: TRBV18; d_gene: TRBD1; CDR3nt: TGTGCCAGCTCAAGATCCGGGACAGGGGATTCACCCCTCCACTTT; CDR3aa: CASSRSGTGDSPLHF
j_gene: TRBJ2-6; abundance: NA; v_gene: TRBV9; d_gene: NA; CDR3nt: TGTGCCAGCAGCGTAGCTATGAACTCTGGGGCCAACGTCCTGACTTTC; CDR3aa: CASSVAMNSGANVLTF
j_gene: TRBJ2-2; abundance: NA; v_gene: TRBV28; d_gene: NA; CDR3nt: TGTGCCAGCAGTTTGAGGACACCCGGGGAGCTGTTTTTT; CDR3aa: CASSLRTPGELFF
j_gene: TRBJ2-5; abundance: NA; v_gene: TRBV18; d_gene: TRBD2; CDR3nt: TGTGCCAGCTCACCACCCACTAGCGGAAAAGAGACCCAGTACTTC; CDR3aa: CASSPPTSGKETQYF
j_gene: TRBJ1-2; abundance: NA; v_gene: TRBV2; d_gene: NA; CDR3nt: TGTGCCAGCAGTCCAAGGGGGAACTATGGCTACACCTTC; CDR3aa: CASSPRGNYGYTF
j_gene: TRBJ1-2; abundance: NA; v_gene: TRBV4-3; d_gene: NA; CDR3nt: TGCGCCAGCAGCCAAGCCCGGGGAAGGGACTATGGCTACACCTTC; CDR3aa: CASSQARGRDYGYTF
j_gene: TRBJ2-5; abundance: NA; v_gene: TRBV6-5; d_gene: NA; CDR3nt: TGTGCCAGCAGTTACTCTCGGCCTCAAGAGACCCAGTACTTC; CDR3aa: CASSYSRPQETQYF
j_gene: TRBJ1-5; abundance: NA; v_gene: TRBV7-2; d_gene: TRBD1; CDR3nt: TGTGCCAGCAGCCTGAGGACAGGCGTTAATCAGCCCCAGCATTTT; CDR3aa: CASSLRTGVNQPQHF
j_gene: TRBJ2-2; abundance: NA; v_gene: TRBV5-1; d_gene: TRBD1; CDR3nt: TGCGCCAGCAGCGCCACGGGACAGATTAACACCGGGGAGCTGTTTTTT; CDR3aa: CASSATGQINTGELFF
j_gene: TRBJ1-1; abundance: NA; v_gene: TRBV5-5; d_gene: TRBD1; CDR3nt: TGTGCCAGCAGCTTCAGCCCAGGACAGGGGACTGAAGCTTTCTTT; CDR3aa: CASSFSPGQGTEAFF
j_gene: TRBJ2-5; abundance: NA; v_gene: TRBV7-9; d_gene: NA; CDR3nt: TGTGCCAGCAGCTTAAGGGGCCGGGATAAGGACTTC; CDR3aa: CASSLRGRDKDF
j_gene: TRBJ2-3; abundance: NA; v_gene: TRBV4-2; d_gene: NA; CDR3nt: TGTGCCAGCAGCCAAGTCCTCTCTTCGAGGTCTAGCACAGATACGCAGTATTTT; CDR3aa: CASSQVLSSRSSTDTQYF
j_gene: TRBJ1-1; abundance: NA; v_gene: TRBV11-2; d_gene: NA; CDR3nt: TGTGCCAGCAGCTTTCCGCACGGGGGGTTACCTGAAGCTTTCTTT; CDR3aa: CASSFPHGGLPEAFF
j_gene: TRBJ1-1; abundance: NA; v_gene: TRBV29-1; d_gene: NA; CDR3nt: TGCAGCGTTACCATTTCTCAAGCTTTCTTT; CDR3aa: CSVTISQAFF
j_gene: TRBJ2-3; abundance: once; v_gene: TRBV4-3; d_gene: TRBD1; CDR3nt: TGCGCCAGCAGCCAAGAGCAGACTTTTCAGGGGGCCACAGATACGCAGTATTTT; CDR3aa: CASSQEQTFQGATDTQYF
j_gene: TRBJ2-5; abundance: NA; v_gene: TRBV7-2; d_gene: NA; CDR3nt: TGTGCCAGCAGCTTGGGTAGAAAAGCGACCCAGTACTTC; CDR3aa: CASSLGRKATQYF
j_gene: TRBJ2-1; abundance: NA; v_gene: TRBV7-3; d_gene: TRBD2; CDR3nt: TGTGCCAGCAGCTCCCCGGGGGGGAACAATGAGCAGTTCTTC; CDR3aa: CASSSPGGNNEQFF
j_gene: TRBJ2-7; abundance: few; v_gene: TRBV11-1; d_gene: NA; CDR3nt: TGTGCCAGCAGCGGAGGAGTCCGACCCTACGAGCAGTACTTC; CDR3aa: CASSGGVRPYEQYF
j_gene: TRBJ1-1; abundance: few; v_gene: TRBV18; d_gene: NA; CDR3nt: TGTGCCAGCTCACCTGAGCAGGTCAGGAGGACTGAAGCTTTCTTT; CDR3aa: CASSPEQVRRTEAFF
j_gene: TRBJ2-1; abundance: NA; v_gene: TRBV9; d_gene: TRBD2; CDR3nt: TGTGCCAGCAGCGTACTAGCGGGAGATTATAATGAGCAGTTCTTC; CDR3aa: CASSVLAGDYNEQFF
j_gene: TRBJ2-4; abundance: NA; v_gene: TRBV19; d_gene: NA; CDR3nt: TGTGCCAGTCTTGGGTACGACAAAAACATTCAGTACTTC; CDR3aa: CASLGYDKNIQYF
j_gene: TRBJ2-5; abundance: NA; v_gene: TRBV11-2; d_gene: NA; CDR3nt: TGTGCCAGCAGCTCCCGGGACCAAGAGACCCAGTACTTC; CDR3aa: CASSSRDQETQYF
j_gene: TRBJ1-5; abundance: medium-sized; v_gene: TRBV30; d_gene: TRBD1; CDR3nt: TGTGCCTGGGCCGGAGGGGACAGGGGTGGCCAGCCCCAGCATTTT; CDR3aa: CAWAGGDRGGQPQHF
j_gene: TRBJ1-2; abundance: NA; v_gene: TRBV18; d_gene: NA; CDR3nt: TGTGCCAGCTCCCCCGCGGAGGTAAACTATGGCTACACCTTC; CDR3aa: CASSPAEVNYGYTF
j_gene: TRBJ1-4; abundance: once; v_gene: TRBV4-2; d_gene: TRBD1; CDR3nt: TGTGCCAGCAGCCGGCCAGACAGGGGGTCTAATGAAAAACTGTTTTTT; CDR3aa: CASSRPDRGSNEKLFF
j_gene: TRBJ2-5; abundance: few; v_gene: TRBV30; d_gene: NA; CDR3nt: TGTGCCTGGAGTTTCAGGGATTTCGAAGAGACCCAGTACTTC; CDR3aa: CAWSFRDFEETQYF
j_gene: TRBJ2-1; abundance: NA; v_gene: TRBV9; d_gene: TRBD2; CDR3nt: TGTGCCAGCAGCCCCCGCGGGGGGCTGGTGGAGCAGTTCTTC; CDR3aa: CASSPRGGLVEQFF
j_gene: TRBJ1-2; abundance: NA; v_gene: TRBV15; d_gene: TRBD1; CDR3nt: TGTGCCACCAGCAGACCGGGACAGACCTACTATGGCTACACCTTC; CDR3aa: CATSRPGQTYYGYTF
j_gene: TRBJ2-1; abundance: NA; v_gene: TRBV11-2; d_gene: NA; CDR3nt: TGTGCCAGCAGACAGGGTAATGAGCAGTTCTTC; CDR3aa: CASRQGNEQFF
j_gene: TRBJ1-2; abundance: NA; v_gene: TRBV7-9; d_gene: NA; CDR3nt: TGTGCCAGCAGCTTAGGGGACTATGGCTACACCTTC; CDR3aa: CASSLGDYGYTF
j_gene: TRBJ2-2; abundance: NA; v_gene: TRBV7-8; d_gene: TRBD1; CDR3nt: TGTGCCAGCAGCTCAACCCAGGGGGCCCCCAAATGGGGCACCGGGGAGCTGTTTTTT; CDR3aa: CASSSTQGAPKWGTGELFF
j_gene: TRBJ2-7; abundance: NA; v_gene: TRBV7-5; d_gene: NA; CDR3nt: TGTGCCAGAAGCTTAGCAATTAGAGACGGCGAGCAGTACTTC; CDR3aa: CARSLAIRDGEQYF
j_gene: TRBJ2-3; abundance: NA; v_gene: TRBV5-8; d_gene: TRBD2; CDR3nt: TGTGCCAGCAGCTTGGGTGTCGGGGGGTCCTCTCGGACGCAGTATTTT; CDR3aa: CASSLGVGGSSRTQYF
j_gene: TRBJ2-1; abundance: NA; v_gene: TRBV2; d_gene: NA; CDR3nt: TGTGCCAGCACAAGGGGTTGGAATGAGCAGTTCTTC; CDR3aa: CASTRGWNEQFF
j_gene: TRBJ1-2; abundance: once; v_gene: TRBV4-3; d_gene: NA; CDR3nt: TGCGCCAGCAGCCAAGATCTGGGGGTAGGCTACACCTTC; CDR3aa: CASSQDLGVGYTF
j_gene: TRBJ2-3; abundance: NA; v_gene: TRBV5-1; d_gene: TRBD1; CDR3nt: TGCGCCAGCAGCTTGGGAGGGGGCCGGGGCACAGATACGCAGTATTTT; CDR3aa: CASSLGGGRGTDTQYF
j_gene: TRBJ1-5; abundance: once; v_gene: TRBV6-5; d_gene: NA; CDR3nt: TGTGCCAGCAGATCTTCCGGGGCAGCAAATCAGCCCCAGCATTTT; CDR3aa: CASRSSGAANQPQHF
j_gene: TRBJ2-2; abundance: few; v_gene: TRBV15; d_gene: NA; CDR3nt: TGTGCCACCAGCAGTCGGGGGACTGCCTTACGGGAGCTGTTTTTT; CDR3aa: CATSSRGTALRELFF
j_gene: TRBJ2-3; abundance: once; v_gene: TRBV6-1; d_gene: TRBD1; CDR3nt: TGTGCCAGCAGACAACAGGGGGCACACACAGATACGCAGTATTTT; CDR3aa: CASRQQGAHTDTQYF
j_gene: TRBJ2-3; abundance: NA; v_gene: TRBV7-9; d_gene: NA; CDR3nt: TGTGCCAGCAGCTTACTCGGGCCGGCAGATACGCAGTATTTT; CDR3aa: CASSLLGPADTQYF
j_gene: TRBJ2-7; abundance: once; v_gene: TRBV4-2; d_gene: NA; CDR3nt: TGTGCCAGCAGCCAAGATCCTTTGGATGGATCGACCCTCTACGAGCAGTACTTC; CDR3aa: CASSQDPLDGSTLYEQYF
j_gene: TRBJ2-2; abundance: NA; v_gene: TRBV27; d_gene: TRBD2; CDR3nt: TGTGCCAGCACACGGGGGGGGCCTAGCACCGGGGAGCTGTTTTTT; CDR3aa: CASTRGGPSTGELFF
j_gene: TRBJ2-1; abundance: NA; v_gene: TRBV10-1; d_gene: TRBD2; CDR3nt: TGCGCCAGCAGTGTCAGCGGGAGATACAATGAGCAGTTCTTC; CDR3aa: CASSVSGRYNEQFF